These 18 T cell receptor beta chains were sequenced from one sample in a study of regulatory T cells in long-lasting Graves disease. The time point was: persistent/refractory GD, antithyroid drugs over 5 years with positive TRAb. The TCR library was made from RNA that had been extracted from PBMCs in TRIzol. For TCR beta, libraries came from iRepertoire HTBI primers and Arm-PCR of CDR3 regions. TCRdb used MiXCR to reprocess the multiplex PCR reads, holding one entry per CDR3 protein. The profile covers about 470,000 distinct CDR3 sequences, with more than 20% appearing a single time and roughly 8% taken by the ten largest. This sample comprised peripheral blood mononuclear cells (PBMCs), obtained when the disease was refractory, from a patient treated with antithyroid drugs. The receptor source for this set is a female donor with Graves disease.

The chain carries TRBV20-1 and TRBJ2-6; no clear D gene. CDR1 is DFQATT and CDR2 is SNEGSKA in the germline V gene (reference sequence). The length of the CDR3 is 15 residues. V was clipped by 0 bases and J by 0 bases, with 6 bases between them. CDR3 nucleotides: TGCAGTGCTAGAGATTTGCCCTCTGGGGCCAACGTCCTGACTTTC. Residues: CSARDLPSGANVLTF.

Remarks on this clonotype: It is likely a read error: a sequence one base away is far more abundant. The chain links TRBV11-2 to TRBJ2-2, with TRBD2 identical over 8 bases. Germline values: CDR1 SGHAT, CDR2 FQNNGV. This CDR3 spans 13 amino acids. The V gene end was trimmed by 10 bases and the J gene end by 5 bases; junction bases not matched to a gene: 6. The CDR3 sequence is CANQAGVTGELFF. The CDR3 region has the DNA TGTGCCAACCAAGCGGGAGTTACCGGGGAGCTGTTTTTT. The full variable domain, rest sourced from reference TRBV11-2 and TRBJ2-2, is EAGVAQSPRYKIIEKRQSVAFWCNPISGHATLYWYQQILGQGPKLLIQFQNNGVVDDSQLPKDRFSAERLKGVDSTLKIQPAKLEDSAVYLCANQAGVTGELFFGEGSRLTVL.

This clonotype was detected many times. The chain has TRBV6-2 or TRBV6-3 and TRBJ2-5; D is unclear. The germline gives CDR1 MNHEY, CDR2 SVGEGT. V was pared by 4 bases and J by 4 bases, with 19 bases between. There are 16 residues in the CDR3. CDR3 in amino acids: CASSFFRSSLRETQYF. The CDR3 coding sequence is TGTGCCAGCAGTTTTTTCAGGTCAAGCCTTAGAGAGACCCAGTACTTC.

The chain uses TRBV7-8 and TRBJ1-3, with D perhaps matching TRBD1 (6 bases). Looked up from germline, CDR1 is SGHVS and CDR2 is FQNEAQ. The CDR3 length is 15 residues. V was pared by 4 bases and J by 3 bases, with 13 bases between. The CDR3 spells CASSSQGGLGNTIYF. CDR3 coding DNA: TGTGCCAGCAGCTCCCAAGGGGGGCTTGGAAACACCATATATTTT.

This clonotype was counted many times. The V and J genes are TRBV24-1 and TRBJ2-5, with a weak D call TRBD1 (5 bases). Germline V gene data show CDR1 as KGHDR and CDR2 as SFDVKD. The germline V and J ends were trimmed by 4 bases and 4 bases, with 21 bases remaining between them. The CDR3 spans 17 residues. The CDR3 here is CATSDPRAGSLGETQYF. The CDR3 nucleotides are TGTGCCACCAGTGACCCCCGGGCAGGGTCATTAGGAGAGACCCAGTACTTC.

This clonotype was seen ten or more times. This sequence joins TRBV30 and TRBJ2-2, with TRBD2 matching 14 bases. CDR3 size: 15 residues. J was trimmed by 12 bases and V by 2 bases; bases with no gene match: 8. Germline CDR1 GTSNPN, CDR2 SVGIG (reference sequence). In DNA form, the CDR3 reads TGTGCCTGGAGTTTTGGGGGACTAGCGGGAGCTAAGCTGTTTTTT. The encoded protein is CAWSFGGLAGAKLFF. Combining the CDR3 with reference TRBV30 and TRBJ2-2 gives the whole variable domain SQTIHQWPATLVQPVGSPLSLECTVEGTSNPNLYWYRQAAGRGLQLLFYSVGIGQISSEVPQNLSASRPQDRQFILSSKKLLLSDSGFYLCAWSFGGLAGAKLFFGEGSRLTVL.

This clonotype has ten or more counts. Here the CDR3 reads CASSQAQRVIDEQYF. The CDR3 region has the DNA TGTGCCAGCAGCCAAGCCCAACGGGTGATCGACGAGCAGTACTTC. The chain joins TRBV6-1 to TRBJ2-7; D is undetermined. CDR1 and CDR2 (germline): MNHNS, SASEGT. The CDR3 sequence is 15 residues long. V lost 6 bases and J lost 5, with 20 bases in between.

J is TRBJ2-7 and V is TRBV7-9, with TRBD1 matching over 10 bases. The V gene end was trimmed by 8 bases and the J gene end by 0 bases; junction bases not matched to a gene: 7. The CDR3 contains 15 residues. Germline V gives CDR1 SEHNR, CDR2 FQNEAQ (reference sequence). The CDR3 region is CASVADRGSSYEQYF. CDR3 nucleotides: TGTGCCAGCGTAGCGGACAGGGGGAGCTCCTACGAGCAGTACTTC. Together with reference TRBV7-9 and TRBJ2-7, the CDR3 gives the full variable domain: DTGVSQNPRHKITKRGQNVTFRCDPISEHNRLYWYRQTLGQGPEFLTYFQNEAQLEKSRLLSDRFSAERPKGSFSTLEIQRTEQGDSAMYLCASVADRGSSYEQYFGPGTRLTVT.

V and J are TRBV6-2 or TRBV6-3 and TRBJ1-1; D unresolved. The germline V gene encodes CDR1 MNHEY and CDR2 SVGEGT. V dropped 7 bases and J dropped 5 bases, with 14 bases sitting between them. The CDR3 spans 13 residues. In DNA, the CDR3 is TGTGCCAGCACAGGATCAGGATGGACTGAAGCTTTCTTT. Translation gives CASTGSGWTEAFF.

The table lists this clonotype with many counts. V is TRBV20-1 and J is TRBJ2-2, with a weak D call TRBD1 (6 bases). CDR1 is DFQATT and CDR2 is SNEGSKA in the germline V gene (reference sequence). The CDR3 consists of 14 residues. Trimming took 4 bases from V and 7 from J, leaving 16 bases between them. Here the CDR3 DNA reads TGCAGTGCTACCGGACAGCCTCAGGTCGGGGAGCTGTTTTTT. Its translation: CSATGQPQVGELFF.

The chain uses TRBV15 and TRBJ1-5, with a tentative D call TRBD1 (5 bases). Germline CDR1 reads LNHNV; CDR2 reads YYDKDF (reference sequence). V was pared by 1 base and J by 3 bases, with 13 bases between. There are 16 residues in the CDR3. The CDR3 DNA follows: TGTGCCACCAGCAGAGGACGAGGGACCTTCAATCAGCCCCAGCATTTT. This codes for CATSRGRGTFNQPQHF.

This clonotype was detected many times. The J gene is TRBJ2-2, the V gene TRBV29-1; a possible D gene is TRBD2 (5 bases). Germline lookup yields CDR1 SQVTM and CDR2 ANQGSEA. V was shortened by 4 bases and J by 8 bases, with 14 bases between the two germline ends. This CDR3 contains 13 residues. The CDR3 here is CSVAPRPGGELFF. The CDR3 DNA follows: TGCAGCGTTGCTCCGCGCCCGGGAGGGGAGCTGTTTTTT.

This clonotype has at least ten counts. The chain combines TRBV11-2 with TRBJ2-7, with TRBD1 matching over 9 bases. The CDR3 has 17 residues. CDR1 and CDR2 (germline): SGHAT, FQNNGV. V dropped 5 bases and J dropped 0; count of bases not matched to a gene: 11. The CDR3 loop is CASSPGTGSSFSYEQYF. The CDR3 coding sequence is TGTGCCAGCAGCCCCGGGACAGGGTCCTCCTTCTCCTACGAGCAGTACTTC.

This chain connects TRBV19 to TRBJ2-7; TRBD1 might be the D (5 bases). V lost 7 bases, J lost 0 bases, and 13 bases lay in between. CDR1 and CDR2 from the germline V gene are LNHDA and SQIVND (reference sequence). CDR3 length equals 14 residues. For the CDR3, the DNA is TGTGCCAGTAAACGACAGCAGCACTCCTACGAGCAGTACTTC. Residues: CASKRQQHSYEQYF.

This clonotype appeared a single time. One junction end does not reproduce the germline sequence, and a read error may be involved. The rearrangement links TRBV19 to TRBJ2-2; D is undetermined. From germline, CDR1 is LNHDA and CDR2 SQIVND (reference sequence). This CDR3 comprises 16 residues. The CDR3 spells CASGILRVLATGELFF. As DNA, the CDR3 is TGTGCCAGTGGTATATTGAGAGTGTTAGCCACCGGGGAGCTGTTTTTT.

This clonotype was seen more than once but under ten times. The chain joins TRBV9 to TRBJ1-1, with 8 bases that match TRBD1. The CDR3 covers 15 residues. CDR1 is SGDLS and CDR2 is YYNGEE in the germline V gene. V shed 0 bases, J shed 5 bases, and the junction held 6 bases outside the gene matches. CDR3 DNA sequence: TGTGCCAGCAGCGTAGAGTCAGGGGGCGGAACTGAAGCTTTCTTT. Its translation is CASSVESGGGTEAFF.

Comment on this clonotype: It may be a read error: a sequence one base away is much more abundant. It is likely a read error, because the conserved phenylalanine at the end of the CDR3 is missing. The rearrangement links TRBV29-1 to TRBJ1-2; D remains ambiguous. Trimming stripped 4 bases from V and 8 bases from J, with 11 bases between. The CDR3 loop spans 11 amino acids. CDR1 and CDR2 from the germline V gene are SQVTM and ANQGSEA. CDR3 sequence: CSVGAVNGYTL. CDR3 nucleotides: TGCAGCGTTGGCGCCGTTAACGGCTACACCCTC.

J is TRBJ1-1 and V is TRBV19; no clear D gene. V dropped 3 bases and J dropped 4 bases, with 9 bases sitting between them. Germline-derived CDR1 and CDR2 are LNHDA and SQIVND (reference sequence). The CDR3 is made up of 13 amino acids. For the CDR3, the DNA is TGTGCCAGTAGTATTGGGGTGGGCACTGAAGCTTTCTTT. Translated, it gives CASSIGVGTEAFF.